A single sample is the source of the 31 T cell receptor beta chains below, sequenced in a study of PD-L1 blockade in urothelial cancer. The protocol was immunoSEQ multiplex PCR, while the TCRdb copy is restricted to in-frame clones and leaves out a portion. The repertoire holds about 100,000 clones, roughly nine tenths seen once, with about 0.91% in the top ten. The sequencing used PBMCs, collected around atezolizumab (anti-PD-L1) treatment. These receptors all come from an elderly woman with urothelial cancer.

The chain recombines TRBV15 with TRBJ1-2, with D possibly matching TRBD1 (5 bases). The CDR3 is 16 amino acids. Germline assignment: CDR1 LNHNV and CDR2 YYDKDF (reference sequence). Trimming stripped 0 bases from V and 4 bases from J, with 15 bases between. CDR3 sequence reads: CATSRDRAGGGYGYTF. CDR3 in DNA: TGTGCCACCAGCAGAGATCGAGCTGGGGGAGGCTATGGCTACACCTTC.

This clone was detected a few times. DNA for the CDR3: TGCGCCAGCAGTGAGTCCAGGGTAGATGAGACCCAGTACTTC. Its protein is CASSESRVDETQYF. This chain joins TRBV10-1 and TRBJ2-5; the D gene is possibly TRBD1 (5 bases). Germline lookup yields CDR1 WNHNN and CDR2 SYGVQD (reference sequence). V lost 0 bases and J lost 5, with 10 bases in between. CDR3 length equals 14 residues.

This chain connects TRBV4-2 to TRBJ2-7; unclear D gene. V lost 0 bases, J lost 2 bases, and 20 bases lay in between. Germline V gene data show CDR1 as LGHNA and CDR2 as YNFKEQ. The CDR3 loop spans 18 amino acids. Here the CDR3 DNA reads TGTGCCAGCAGCCAAGATAGTAGGAACAGCCTAACACCCTACGAGCAGTACTTC. Translation gives CASSQDSRNSLTPYEQYF.

This chain joins TRBV6-1 and TRBJ1-5, with unresolved D. CDR1 MNHNS and CDR2 SASEGT come from the germline V gene. Trimming removed 2 bases from V and 0 bases from J, with 8 bases in between. The CDR3 spans 15 residues. The chain's CDR3 is CASSESIPSNQPQHF. The DNA of the CDR3 is TGTGCCAGCAGTGAATCCATCCCTAGCAATCAGCCCCAGCATTTT.

The chain has TRBV19 and TRBJ2-1; D is perhaps TRBD1 (6 bases). With 3 bases removed from V and 4 bases from J, the gap between germline ends came to 22 bases. This CDR3 region has 18 residues. CDR1 and CDR2 from the germline V gene are LNHDA and SQIVND (reference sequence). The CDR3 DNA reads TGTGCCAGTAGTATTTTTGGGGCCCGGGACACTCGATACAATGAGCAGTTCTTC. It is translated as CASSIFGARDTRYNEQFF.

This clone was counted once. The chain recombines TRBV6-5 with TRBJ1-5; 7 bases are shared with TRBD1. V trimming: 6 bases; J trimming: 8 bases; junction bases outside the gene matches: 13. The CDR3 is 15 residues long. Germline-derived CDR1 and CDR2 are MNHEY and SVGAGI. The CDR3, as DNA: TGTGCCAGCAGCGAACAGGGGCCCGTGGGTGAGCCCCAGCATTTT. Encoded protein: CASSEQGPVGEPQHF.

The chain recombines TRBV9 with TRBJ2-7; D gene ambiguous. The germline V gene encodes CDR1 SGDLS and CDR2 YYNGEE. The CDR3 totals 14 residues. V was pared by 0 bases and J by 0 bases, with 7 bases between. The CDR3 bases are TGTGCCAGCAGCGTAGGGCACGACTCCTACGAGCAGTACTTC. Residues: CASSVGHDSYEQYF. Based on the CDR3 plus reference TRBV9 and TRBJ2-7, the full variable domain is DSGVTQTPKHLITATGQRVTLRCSPRSGDLSVYWYQQSLDQGLQFLIQYYNGEERAKGNILERFSAQQFPDLHSELNLSSLELGDSALYFCASSVGHDSYEQYFGPGTRLTVT.

V and J are TRBV6-6 and TRBJ2-7, with TRBD1 as a possible D gene (6 bases). CDR1 is MNHNY and CDR2 is SVGAGI in the germline V gene (reference sequence). The CDR3 has 14 amino acids. V was trimmed by 0 bases and J by 5 bases, leaving 11 bases between them. CDR3 protein: CASSYSLGANEQYF. The CDR3 coding sequence is TGTGCCAGCAGTTACTCGTTGGGGGCCAACGAGCAGTACTTC.

The chain joins TRBV7-8 to TRBJ2-1; D is possibly TRBD1 (6 bases). The CDR3 spans 12 residues. Germline lookup yields CDR1 SGHVS and CDR2 FQNEAQ. With 2 bases removed from V and 9 bases from J, the gap between germline ends came to 8 bases. The CDR3: CASSLFRGEQFF. CDR3 nucleotide sequence: TGTGCCAGCAGCTTATTCAGGGGTGAGCAGTTCTTC.

This clone is a singleton in its sample. The chain uses TRBV6-5 and TRBJ2-5, with D perhaps matching TRBD1 (6 bases). Per germline, CDR1 MNHEY and CDR2 SVGAGI. CDR3 length: 13 residues. Trimming took 6 bases from V and 4 from J, leaving 12 bases between them. In DNA, the CDR3 is TGTGCCAGCAGCGAACAGGGTAGAGAGACCCAGTACTTC. It encodes CASSEQGRETQYF.

The chain links TRBV2 to TRBJ2-2; D unclear. Trimming removed 4 bases from V and 4 bases from J, with 7 bases in between. The V gene's germline CDR1 is SNHLY and CDR2 FYNNEI. The CDR3 spans 13 residues. The CDR3 region is CASSVRGTGELFF. Here the CDR3 DNA reads TGTGCCAGCAGTGTAAGAGGCACCGGGGAGCTGTTTTTT.

This clone was detected only once. The chain employs TRBV10-3 and TRBJ2-5, with TRBD2 as a possible D gene (6 bases). The CDR3 length is 12 residues. V was trimmed by 8 bases and J by 5 bases, leaving 12 bases between them. The germline V gene encodes CDR1 ENHRY and CDR2 SYGVKD. The CDR3 region has the DNA TGTGCCATCGCTAGCGCCGTGGAGACCCAGTACTTC. Its protein is CAIASAVETQYF.

V and J are TRBV6-1 and TRBJ2-7, with TRBD2 matching 7 bases. V lost 3 bases, J lost 2 bases, and 4 bases stayed unmatched. This CDR3 spans 14 amino acids. CDR1 MNHNS and CDR2 SASEGT come from the germline V gene. The CDR3 protein is CASSESGGPYEQYF. DNA of the CDR3: TGTGCCAGCAGTGAGTCGGGAGGACCCTACGAGCAGTACTTC.

This chain connects TRBV25-1 to TRBJ1-1; 11 nucleotides align to TRBD1. From germline, CDR1 is MGHDK and CDR2 SYGVNS. The V and J ends lost 2 bases and 2 bases, in that order; junction bases with no gene match: 7. CDR3 size: 17 residues. In DNA, the CDR3 is TGTGCCAGCAGTGAAAGGACAGGGGGCCTAGGAAACACTGAAGCTTTCTTT. Translating it yields CASSERTGGLGNTEAFF.

The rearrangement uses TRBV6-1 and TRBJ2-3, with D possibly being TRBD1 (6 bases). Germline V lookup: CDR1 MNHNS, CDR2 SASEGT. V was pared by 8 bases and J by 5 bases, with 17 bases between. This CDR3 spans 14 amino acids. This CDR3 is CASLAGGGVDTQYF. The CDR3 DNA follows: TGTGCCAGCCTAGCTGGGGGCGGTGTAGATACGCAGTATTTT.

The gene calls are TRBV30 and TRBJ1-5; no reliable D call. V was cut by 1 base and J by 0 bases, with 4 bases left in between. The CDR3 spans 13 residues. The V gene's germline CDR1 is GTSNPN and CDR2 SVGIG (reference sequence). The CDR3 nucleotides are TGTGCCTGGAGTGCTGTTAGCAATCAGCCCCAGCATTTT. It yields the protein CAWSAVSNQPQHF.

The chain couples TRBV27 to TRBJ2-1; 10 bases agree with TRBD2. The V gene end was trimmed by 5 bases and the J gene end by 6 bases; junction bases not matched to a gene: 7. CDR3 size: 15 residues. Germline CDR1 reads MNHEY; CDR2 reads SMNVEV (reference sequence). The CDR3 sequence is CASSITWTSGNEQFF. CDR3 DNA sequence: TGTGCCAGCAGTATAACCTGGACTAGCGGCAATGAGCAGTTCTTC.

The CDR3 here is CASSPSGLQTQYF. CDR3 DNA sequence: TGCGCCAGCAGCCCATCAGGGTTGCAGACCCAGTACTTC. The chain joins TRBV5-1 to TRBJ2-5; D might be TRBD1 (5 bases). Trimming pared 4 bases from V and 6 bases from J, leaving 13 bases between. CDR3 size: 13 residues. CDR1 and CDR2 from the germline V gene are SGHRS and YFSETQ.

This chain joins TRBV29-1 and TRBJ2-7; tentative D call: TRBD1 (5 bases). The CDR3 totals 13 residues. Trimming removed 2 bases at V and 2 bases at J, with 10 bases between. Germline CDR1 and CDR2: SQVTM and ANQGSEA. The CDR3 reads CSVEKDTTYEQYF. CDR3 coding DNA: TGCAGCGTTGAAAAGGACACCACCTACGAGCAGTACTTC.

This clone has only one observation. V usage is TRBV10-3 and J usage is TRBJ2-3; no clear D gene. This CDR3 contains 13 residues. CDR1 is ENHRY, CDR2 SYGVKD, per germline. Deletions cut 10 bases from V and 1 base from J, with 12 bases between. The CDR3 loop reads CATSIRGTDTQYF. The CDR3 DNA is TGTGCCACCAGCATCCGGGGCACAGATACGCAGTATTTT.

The chain carries TRBV25-1 and TRBJ2-3; weak D call: TRBD2 (6 bases). Germline V gene lookup returns CDR1 MGHDK and CDR2 SYGVNS. V gave up 4 bases and J gave up 3 bases, with 11 bases separating them. The CDR3 is 14 residues long. CDR3 loop: CASSGGTPTDTQYF. CDR3 coding DNA: TGTGCCAGCAGTGGCGGGACGCCTACAGATACGCAGTATTTT.

J is TRBJ2-7 and V is TRBV5-1; 9 bases are shared with TRBD1. This CDR3 has 15 residues. Germline CDR1 reads SGHRS; CDR2 reads YFSETQ. With V trimmed by 4 bases and J by 2 bases, 7 bases remained unmatched. The CDR3 sequence is CASSPGGTGTYEQYF. CDR3 bases: TGCGCCAGCAGCCCGGGCGGGACAGGGACCTACGAGCAGTACTTC.

The chain joins TRBV27 to TRBJ2-7; D is possibly TRBD2 (6 bases). Germline V gene lookup returns CDR1 MNHEY and CDR2 SMNVEV (reference sequence). The CDR3 runs to 13 residues. Trimming took off 8 bases at V and 6 bases at J, with 17 bases between the two ends. The CDR3 here is CASLQVGGSEQYF. The CDR3 coding sequence is TGTGCCAGCCTTCAAGTGGGGGGATCCGAGCAGTACTTC.

The CDR3 here is CASSDLAGGTDTQYF. The DNA for the CDR3 is TGCGCCAGCAGCGACTTAGCGGGGGGCACAGATACGCAGTATTTT. The genes are TRBV4-1 and TRBJ2-3; TRBD2 aligns across 9 bases. Per germline, CDR1 MGHRA and CDR2 YSYEKL. The CDR3 sequence is 15 residues long. With 5 bases clipped from V and 1 base from J, the junction kept 4 bases outside the gene matches.

This clone appeared once. The chain joins TRBV5-5 to TRBJ2-1, with 11 bases that match TRBD2. V shed 4 bases, J shed 6 bases, and the junction held 9 bases outside the gene matches. There are 16 residues in the CDR3. Germline lookup yields CDR1 SGHKS and CDR2 YYEKEE (reference sequence). The CDR3 region is CASSVGLAEGSNEQFF. The CDR3 DNA sequence: TGTGCCAGCAGCGTGGGACTAGCGGAGGGGAGCAATGAGCAGTTCTTC. Looking up the rest from reference TRBV5-5 and TRBJ2-1 gives the full variable domain: DAGVTQSPTHLIKTRGQQVTLRCSPISGHKSVSWYQQVLGQGPQFIFQYYEKEERGRGNFPDRFSARQFPNYSSELNVNALLLGDSALYLCASSVGLAEGSNEQFFGPGTRLTVL.

The chain recombines TRBV6-1 with TRBJ1-1; the D gene is possibly TRBD1 (5 bases). Between the trimmed V and J ends, which lost 4 bases and 11 bases, there was a span of 17 bases. Looked up from germline, CDR1 is MNHNS and CDR2 is SASEGT. The CDR3 is 13 amino acids. The CDR3 DNA is TGTGCCAGCAGTGCCTCGACAGTTCCTTATGCTTTCTTT. Its protein is CASSASTVPYAFF.

V usage is TRBV5-1 and J usage is TRBJ2-1; 7 positions agree with TRBD2. This CDR3 comprises 12 residues. Trimming removed 3 bases from V and 15 bases from J; junction bases left unmatched: 9. Germline loops: CDR1 SGHRS, CDR2 YFSETQ. The CDR3 reads CASSSGTIPPFF. Here the CDR3 DNA reads TGCGCCAGCAGCTCCGGGACTATACCTCCGTTCTTC.

This clone showed up just once. V and J are TRBV15 and TRBJ2-2, with unresolved D. Per the germline V gene, CDR1 is LNHNV and CDR2 is YYDKDF (reference sequence). Trimming removed 0 bases at V and 2 bases at J, with 7 bases between. The CDR3 has 15 amino acids. CDR3 residues: CATSRDRLNTGELFF. The DNA for the CDR3 is TGTGCCACCAGCAGAGACAGATTAAACACCGGGGAGCTGTTTTTT.

This chain connects TRBV11-2 to TRBJ2-7; 7 positions match TRBD1. From germline, CDR1 is SGHAT and CDR2 FQNNGV. V trimming: 1 base; J trimming: 3 bases; junction bases outside the gene matches: 9. The CDR3 covers 16 residues. Written as DNA, the CDR3 is TGTGCCAGCAGCTTAGTCGGGACAGCCACTTACTACGAGCAGTACTTC. This encodes CASSLVGTATYYEQYF.

The chain couples TRBV5-4 to TRBJ1-5; 7 bases are shared with TRBD1. The junction had 7 bases not matched to a gene; V was cut back by 3 bases and J by 4 bases. This CDR3 has 15 amino acids. The germline gives CDR1 SGHNT, CDR2 YYREEE (reference sequence). The CDR3 nucleotides are TGTGCCAGCAGCTCGGGGGGGACAGAAAATCAGCCCCAGCATTTT. Translated: CASSSGGTENQPQHF.

This clone was recorded only once. This chain links TRBV4-2 with TRBJ2-2; 7 bases are shared with TRBD2. CDR3 size: 15 residues. Germline lookup yields CDR1 LGHNA and CDR2 YNFKEQ. V dropped 4 bases and J dropped 1; count of bases not matched to a gene: 3. Here the CDR3 reads CASSPGTKNTGELFF. Here the CDR3 DNA reads TGTGCCAGCAGCCCCGGGACTAAGAACACCGGGGAGCTGTTTTTT.